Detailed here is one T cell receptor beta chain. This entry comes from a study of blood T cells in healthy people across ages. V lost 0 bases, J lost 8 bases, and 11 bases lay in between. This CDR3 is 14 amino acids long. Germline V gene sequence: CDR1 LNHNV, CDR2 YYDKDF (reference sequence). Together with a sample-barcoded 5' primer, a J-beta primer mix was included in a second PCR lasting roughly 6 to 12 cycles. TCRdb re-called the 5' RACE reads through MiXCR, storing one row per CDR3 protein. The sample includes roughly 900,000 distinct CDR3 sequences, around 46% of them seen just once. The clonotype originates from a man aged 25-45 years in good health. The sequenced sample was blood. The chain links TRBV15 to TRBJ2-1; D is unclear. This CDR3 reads CATSRDRVSHEQFF. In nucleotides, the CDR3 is TGTGCCACCAGCAGAGATCGAGTTAGCCATGAGCAGTTCTTC.